Sequencing of this TCR beta chain was carried out in a study of T cell responses to AZD1222 COVID-19 vaccine. This clone was seen only once. This CDR3 region has 15 residues. The V segment lost 7 bases and the J segment 2 bases; nucleotides outside the gene matches: 10. Germline V gene data show CDR1 as SGHTA and CDR2 as FQGNSA. Here immunoSEQ multiplex PCR was the method, and the copy in TCRdb shows in-frame clones only, minus some. The sample has some 22,000 clones, approximately 79% seen once; the top ten hold approximately 45%. This clonotype was obtained from an adult in good health. Sequenced here: peripheral blood, sampled on day 0 of AZD1222 vaccination. This chain uses TRBV7-2 with TRBJ2-7; TRBD2 matches at 8 bases. CDR3 in DNA: TGTGCCAGCACCGCCAAGGCTAGCGGGCCCTACGAGCAGTACTTC. It yields the protein CASTAKASGPYEQYF.